The sequence of this TCR beta chain was determined in a study of cytomegalovirus exposure and HLA in healthy donors. Between the trimmed V and J ends, which lost 0 bases and 4 bases, there was a span of 10 bases. Germline V gives CDR1 SGDLS, CDR2 YYNGEE. The CDR3 loop spans 14 amino acids. The study ran its PCR with 60 Vbeta and 13 Jbeta primers. TCRdb keeps only in-frame clones here, not all; method: immunoSEQ multiplex PCR. The sample lists about 140,000 clones, roughly four fifths occurring once. For this clone: Its antigen is still unknown.

Study findings and constraints: Among TCR sequences, most were rare, though some public TCRs appeared in many donors. There were some V segments, including TRBV6-2 and TRBV6-3, excluded as indistinguishable. Relative to the approximately 630-donor mean, N-insertions were reportedly fewer in an Asian-associated ancestry cluster in a later analysis.

The sequenced sample was PBMCs. The TCR comes from a man aged 40-50 years in good health and CMV-seropositive. This rearrangement joins TRBV9 to TRBJ2-5; D is possibly TRBD1 (5 bases). The CDR3 spells CASSVEGRRETQYF. In DNA form, the CDR3 reads TGTGCCAGCAGCGTAGAGGGGCGAAGAGAGACCCAGTACTTC.